This T cell receptor beta chain was sequenced during a study of cytomegalovirus exposure and HLA in healthy donors. Overall study findings and caveats: It was shown in a later analysis that HLA-associated TCR beta chains were more clonally expanded than other, equally common chains. One cluster of highly shared sequence variants probably arose as a sequencing artifact.

The V gene end was trimmed by 3 bases and the J gene end by 4 bases; junction bases not matched to a gene: 6. CDR1 and CDR2 from the germline V gene are SGHNT and YENEEA. This CDR3 has 15 amino acids. Note on this clone: No antigen is known for it.

Healthy donors of bone marrow made up the group. PCR was performed using 60 Vbeta and 13 Jbeta primers. TCRdb's table, derived via immunoSEQ multiplex PCR, lists solely in-frame clones and lacks some. Its table records under 200,000 clones. The chain combines TRBV11-3 with TRBJ2-1; 7 nucleotides agree with TRBD2. This TCR was recovered from a man aged 25 to 45 in good health and CMV-seronegative. Sequenced input: PBMCs. In DNA form, the CDR3 reads TGTGCCAGCAGCTTTGGCGGGAGCGATTACAATGAGCAGTTCTTC. It translates to CASSFGGSDYNEQFF.